This T cell receptor beta chain was documented in a study of cytomegalovirus exposure and HLA in healthy donors. Study-wide background: The 100 to 150 validation repertoires, a later analysis reported, used the same platform as the 600 to 700 repertoires from the first cohort.

The CDR3 spans 14 residues. The V gene lost 6 bases and the J gene lost 0 bases, with 11 bases spanning the gap. Germline loops: CDR1 MRHNA, CDR2 SNTAGT. The study drew the donors from its approximately 120-subject validation cohort, separate from the approximately 690-subject first cohort. TCRdb keeps only in-frame clones here, not all; method: immunoSEQ multiplex PCR. The sample includes around 240,000 clones, 90% of them seen just once. With respect to this clone: Its cognate antigen is unknown.

General study points: The study put 150 to 200 TCR beta chains on its list as cytomegalovirus-associated. The classifier, whose performance was assessed in both the original and validation cohorts, reportedly diagnosed cytomegalovirus status with high specificity and sensitivity.

Specimen: PBMCs. This clonotype originated in a woman between 18 and 29 years old in good health and CMV-seronegative. J is TRBJ1-2 and V is TRBV6-4; perhaps TRBD1 as D (6 bases). Here the CDR3 reads CASSRDTTNYGYTF. In nucleotides, the CDR3 is TGTGCCAGCAGCCGGGACACCACTAACTATGGCTACACCTTC.